The 23 T cell receptor beta chains reported below all come from one sample, sequenced in a study of blood T cell repertoires in COVID-19. Repertoires were generated with immunoSEQ multiplex PCR, while TCRdb's copy carries only in-frame clones and drops some. The sample consists of over 35,000 clones, approximately 90% of them appearing once. Material for sequencing was peripheral blood. The receptors originated from a man in his 60s with active COVID-19.

The V call is TRBV29-1, the J call TRBJ1-1; 7 bases agree with TRBD1. V gave up 0 bases and J gave up 3 bases; unmatched junction bases: 7. The CDR3 is made up of 15 amino acids. Germline-derived CDR1 and CDR2 are SQVTM and ANQGSEA. Written as DNA, the CDR3 is TGCAGCGTTGAAGATATAGGGGGCAAGTACACTGAAGCTTTCTTT. Its protein product is CSVEDIGGKYTEAFF.

The chain joins TRBV12-3 or TRBV12-4 to TRBJ2-2; unclear D gene. Trimming shortened V by 5 bases and J by 5 bases, and 6 bases separated the two germline ends. The CDR3 consists of 12 residues. The CDR3 region is CASSDGTGELFF. The CDR3 DNA reads TGTGCCAGCAGTGACGGGACCGGGGAGCTGTTTTTT.

The gene calls are TRBV28 and TRBJ2-7; D might be TRBD2 (6 bases). CDR1 and CDR2 (germline): MDHEN, SYDVKM. Trimming took 5 bases from V and 2 from J, leaving 10 bases between them. This CDR3 is 13 amino acids long. The CDR3, as DNA: TGTGCCAGCAGTAGCGGGTCTCCCTACGAGCAGTACTTC. Protein product: CASSSGSPYEQYF.

Here the CDR3 reads CASNTGQETQYF. DNA of the CDR3: TGTGCCAGCAACACCGGGCAAGAGACCCAGTACTTC. The genes are TRBV7-9 and TRBJ2-5; D ambiguous. There are 12 residues in the CDR3. Trimming shortened V by 7 bases and J by 2 bases, and 8 bases separated the two germline ends. CDR1 is SEHNR, CDR2 FQNEAQ, per germline (reference sequence). The full variable domain, completed using reference TRBV7-9 and TRBJ2-5, is DTGVSQNPRHKITKRGQNVTFRCDPISEHNRLYWYRQTLGQGPEFLTYFQNEAQLEKSRLLSDRFSAERPKGSFSTLEIQRTEQGDSAMYLCASNTGQETQYFGPGTRLLVL.

V usage is TRBV28 and J usage is TRBJ1-3; D perhaps matches TRBD1 (6 bases). There are 18 residues in the CDR3. Germline-derived CDR1 and CDR2 are MDHEN and SYDVKM. The germline V and J ends were trimmed by 6 bases and 0 bases, with 21 bases remaining between them. The CDR3 is CASRRGGDPSFSGNTIYF. As DNA, the CDR3 is TGTGCCAGCAGAAGGGGGGGCGACCCCAGCTTCTCTGGAAACACCATATATTTT.

In this sample, this clone turned up a few times. The genes are TRBV5-1 and TRBJ2-3; D may be TRBD2 (6 bases). This CDR3 contains 15 residues. The V gene lost 2 bases and the J gene lost 0 bases, with 10 bases spanning the gap. Germline V CDR1 and CDR2: SGHRS, YFSETQ. The CDR3 nucleotides are TGCGCCAGCAGCTTATTAGCGGTTAGCACAGATACGCAGTATTTT. Its translation is CASSLLAVSTDTQYF.

The chain combines TRBV12-5 with TRBJ2-7, with D perhaps TRBD2 (6 bases). CDR1 and CDR2 (germline): LGHNT, FRNRAP. This CDR3 spans 14 amino acids. The V and J ends lost 10 bases and 0 bases respectively, with 16 bases between them. For the CDR3, the DNA is TGTGCTACCCAGACGGGGGATAGCTCCTACGAGCAGTACTTC. Translating it yields CATQTGDSSYEQYF.

This sequence joins TRBV3-1 (or the pseudogene TRBV3-2) and TRBJ1-1; perhaps TRBD1 as D (5 bases). Trimming removed 1 base at V and 6 bases at J, with 18 bases between. The CDR3 contains 16 residues. Germline CDR1 LGHDT, CDR2 YNNKEL (reference sequence). The CDR3 coding sequence is TGTGCCAGCAGCCAAGGGCTCGTGACAGAGGTCGCTGAAGCTTTCTTT. Translated, it gives CASSQGLVTEVAEAFF.

The V and J genes are TRBV4-1 and TRBJ2-7; 10 nucleotides line up with TRBD2. Germline V gene sequence: CDR1 MGHRA, CDR2 YSYEKL. J lost 6 bases, V lost 5 bases, and 10 bases had no gene match. The CDR3 consists of 15 residues. CDR3 protein: CASSLGLAGVAEQYF. The CDR3 DNA reads TGCGCCAGCAGCTTGGGGCTAGCGGGAGTAGCCGAGCAGTACTTC.

A single count supports this clone. The same CDR3 can be traced to other DNA sequences in this sample. The chain is built from TRBV18 and TRBJ1-5; 7 bases agree with TRBD1. The length of the CDR3 is 14 residues. Germline CDR1 is KGHSH and CDR2 is LQKENI. V trimming: 2 bases; J trimming: 4 bases; junction bases outside the gene matches: 2. CDR3 coding DNA: TGTGCCAGCTCACCAGACAGGGATAATCAGCCCCAGCATTTT. This codes for CASSPDRDNQPQHF.

The CDR3 region is CASSRDRDYEQYF. CDR3 in DNA: TGTGCCAGCAGCCGGGACAGAGACTACGAGCAGTACTTC. The chain carries TRBV7-9 and TRBJ2-7; 7 bases agree with TRBD1. The germline CDR1 and CDR2 sequences are SEHNR and FQNEAQ (reference sequence). Trimming cost V 5 bases and J 3 bases; bases outside gene matches: 4. This CDR3 is built from 13 residues.

This chain uses TRBV6-5 with TRBJ2-3, with 11 bases lining up with TRBD2. Germline V gene sequence: CDR1 MNHEY, CDR2 SVGAGI. V gave up 5 bases and J gave up 4 bases; unmatched junction bases: 2. The CDR3 covers 14 residues. Here the CDR3 reads CASSLAGGADTQYF. The CDR3 DNA reads TGTGCCAGCAGTCTAGCGGGAGGAGCAGATACGCAGTATTTT.

The chain employs TRBV9 and TRBJ2-7, with TRBD2 identical over 13 bases. Germline V gene data show CDR1 as SGDLS and CDR2 as YYNGEE. This CDR3 has 17 amino acids. V lost 2 bases to trimming and J lost 2 bases; unmatched junction nucleotides: 7. This chain's CDR3 is CASSVGRLAGGTYEQYF. The CDR3 nucleotides are TGTGCCAGCAGCGTCGGTCGACTAGCGGGAGGTACCTACGAGCAGTACTTC.

The chain employs TRBV5-1 and TRBJ1-5; TRBD1 matches 7 bases. This CDR3 is 14 amino acids long. V shed 0 bases and J 4 bases; nucleotides not matched to a gene: 1. Looked up from germline, CDR1 is SGHRS and CDR2 is YFSETQ. CDR3 in amino acids: CASSLETGNQPQHF. The CDR3 nucleotides read TGCGCCAGCAGCTTGGAGACAGGGAATCAGCCCCAGCATTTT.

The chain uses TRBV5-4 and TRBJ2-3; no firm D call. CDR1 and CDR2 (germline): SGHNT, YYREEE (reference sequence). The germline V and J ends were trimmed by 4 bases and 1 base, with 10 bases remaining between them. The length of the CDR3 is 14 residues. Here the CDR3 DNA reads TGTGCCAGCAGCCCCCGACTGGGCACAGATACGCAGTATTTT. Its translation: CASSPRLGTDTQYF. The entire variable domain, with the rest obtained from reference TRBV5-4 and TRBJ2-3, is as follows: ETGVTQSPTHLIKTRGQQVTLRCSSQSGHNTVSWYQQALGQGPQFIFQYYREEENGRGNFPPRFSGLQFPNYSSELNVNALELDDSALYLCASSPRLGTDTQYFGPGTRLTVL.

V and J are TRBV11-3 and TRBJ2-2; TRBD2 agrees at 9 bases. Germline trimming cut 1 base from V and 5 bases from J; bases unmatched to any gene: 5. Germline V CDR1 and CDR2: SGHNT, YENEEA. The CDR3 sequence is 16 residues long. The CDR3 DNA is TGTGCCAGCAGCTTAGTAGCGGGAGATAGAACCGGGGAGCTGTTTTTT. Its translation: CASSLVAGDRTGELFF.

Only a few counts were recorded for this clone. J is TRBJ1-5 and V is TRBV7-9, with unresolved D. Germline V gene data show CDR1 as SEHNR and CDR2 as FQNEAQ (reference sequence). This CDR3 has 14 residues. The germline V and J ends were trimmed by 3 bases and 2 bases, with 8 bases remaining between them. CDR3 loop: CASSFVEGNQPQHF. CDR3 DNA sequence: TGTGCCAGCAGCTTCGTCGAGGGCAATCAGCCCCAGCATTTT.

This clone was seen once. The V gene is TRBV4-1, the J gene TRBJ2-1; D remains ambiguous. The CDR3 is made up of 15 amino acids. Per the germline V gene, CDR1 is MGHRA and CDR2 is YSYEKL. Trimming removed 1 base at V and 3 bases at J, with 10 bases between. The CDR3 is CASSQVLGGYNEQFF. The CDR3 nucleotides read TGCGCCAGCAGCCAAGTTCTTGGCGGCTACAATGAGCAGTTCTTC.

The chain joins TRBV19 to TRBJ1-2, with D perhaps TRBD1 (5 bases). Trimming cost V 6 bases and J 3 bases, with 11 bases left between them. The CDR3 length is 13 residues. Looked up from germline, CDR1 is LNHDA and CDR2 is SQIVND (reference sequence). The CDR3 reads CASRPGQDYGYTF. CDR3 in DNA: TGTGCCAGTAGGCCCGGACAAGACTATGGCTACACCTTC.

The chain is built from TRBV4-1 and TRBJ2-5, with 9 bases matching TRBD2. V was clipped by 0 bases and J by 2 bases; unmatched bases: 7. The germline CDR1 and CDR2 sequences are MGHRA and YSYEKL. This CDR3 is built from 17 residues. The CDR3 loop is CASSQEGALAGQETQYF. For the CDR3, the DNA is TGCGCCAGCAGCCAAGAGGGTGCGCTAGCGGGGCAAGAGACCCAGTACTTC.

The rearrangement uses TRBV12-3 or TRBV12-4 and TRBJ2-1; TRBD2 matches 9 bases. The length of the CDR3 is 13 residues. J was trimmed by 14 bases and V by 6 bases; bases with no gene match: 11. The CDR3 sequence is CASSQLPGLAEFF. CDR3 sequence (DNA): TGTGCCAGCAGCCAACTACCGGGACTAGCTGAGTTCTTC.

This clone was detected only once. V is TRBV19 and J is TRBJ2-1; D is undetermined. The CDR3 sequence is 16 residues long. The V and J ends lost 3 bases and 3 bases respectively, with 15 bases between them. Per germline, CDR1 LNHDA and CDR2 SQIVND (reference sequence). CDR3 residues: CASSIGLEAGYNEQFF. In DNA form, the CDR3 reads TGTGCCAGTAGTATTGGCTTAGAGGCCGGCTACAATGAGCAGTTCTTC.

The V and J genes are TRBV30 and TRBJ2-7; the match to TRBD2 covers 12 bases. The V and J ends lost 3 bases and 4 bases, in that order; junction bases with no gene match: 4. Germline V gives CDR1 GTSNPN, CDR2 SVGIG (reference sequence). The CDR3 is 14 amino acids. The CDR3: CAWRTSGRMYEQYF. In DNA, the CDR3 is TGTGCCTGGAGGACTAGCGGGAGAATGTACGAGCAGTACTTC.